This entry concerns a single T cell receptor (beta chain). This specimen belongs to a study of blood T cell repertoires in COVID-19. Germline V CDR1 and CDR2: MDHEN, SYDVKM. V lost 4 bases, J lost 5 bases, and 8 bases stayed unmatched. The CDR3 is 15 residues long. Source study methods: Using reference gene primer amplification, nucleated cell counts were estimated. Libraries were prepared by immunoSEQ multiplex PCR; TCRdb keeps only in-frame clonotypes and omits some of them. D and trimming come from the DNA, and the V and J calls and clone size come from that table. The sample yields fewer than 500,000 clones, approximately 77% seen once.

This receptor was obtained from a human donor with acute or convalescent COVID-19. The donor label of this sample is uncertain. The sequencing sample was made of peripheral blood. The genes are TRBV28 and TRBJ2-3; TRBD2 matches 8 bases. The CDR3 sequence: CASSSPGAGVDTQYF. Written as DNA, the CDR3 is TGTGCCAGCAGTTCCCCCGGAGCGGGGGTAGATACGCAGTATTTT.